These T cell receptor beta chains were read from a single sample in a study of identical twins. MiXCR, run by TCRdb on the 5' RACE reads, gives a single entry per CDR3 protein. The data hold more than 650,000 distinct CDR3 sequences, with over 5% observed a single time. The sequenced sample was naive T cells sorted from blood. These receptors all stem from a man between 18 and 29 years old in good health. Each CDR3 is given with its conserved first and last residue. The D gene is left open where the match is weak. Not all rows give a size; the values are once, few, many and, for expanded clones, a class.

abundance	d_gene	v_gene	j_gene	CDR3aa	CDR3nt
many	TRBD2	TRBV7-9	TRBJ2-1	CASSFPTLAGVSNEQFF	TGTGCCAGCAGCTTCCCCACCTTAGCGGGAGTCTCCAATGAGCAGTTCTTC
many	NA	TRBV10-3	TRBJ2-4	CAISETENIQYF	TGTGCCATCAGTGAAACGGAAAACATTCAGTACTTC
NA	TRBD1	TRBV20-1	TRBJ1-5	CSARETGGNNQPQHF	TGCAGTGCTAGGGAAACAGGGGGCAACAATCAGCCCCAGCATTTT
NA	NA	TRBV5-1	TRBJ2-7	CASSLGVIGGLVSYEQYF	TGCGCCAGCAGCCTGGGAGTGATTGGGGGTCTAGTATCCTACGAGCAGTACTTC
many	NA	TRBV18	TRBJ1-5	CASSPRRGTGNQPQHF	TGTGCCAGCTCACCACGGAGGGGAACGGGCAATCAGCCCCAGCATTTT
many	NA	TRBV25-1	TRBJ2-3	CASSEFAGGADTQYF	TGTGCCAGCAGTGAATTTGCCGGAGGGGCAGATACGCAGTATTTT
many	NA	TRBV12-3/TRBV12-4	TRBJ1-5	CASSPGTAAGNQPQHF	TGTGCCAGCAGCCCCGGGACGGCCGCCGGCAATCAGCCCCAGCATTTT
few	TRBD2	TRBV9	TRBJ2-7	CASSVGSRASGSLYEQYF	TGTGCCAGCAGCGTAGGATCCCGGGCTAGCGGGAGCTTGTACGAGCAGTACTTC
NA	TRBD2	TRBV15	TRBJ2-2	CATSRDKLAEDTGELFF	TGTGCCACCAGCAGAGATAAGCTAGCGGAAGACACCGGGGAGCTGTTTTTT
many	TRBD2	TRBV9	TRBJ2-3	CASSPGTSGSLGTQYF	TGTGCCAGCAGCCCGGGGACTAGCGGGAGTTTGGGTACGCAGTATTTT
many	TRBD2	TRBV24-1	TRBJ2-1	CATSDLSGRDGEQFF	TGTGCCACCAGTGATTTAAGCGGGAGGGACGGTGAGCAGTTCTTC
NA	NA	TRBV25-1	TRBJ1-4	CAGRDGSNEKLFF	TGTGCCGGCAGGGACGGAAGTAATGAAAAACTGTTTTTT
many	TRBD1	TRBV20-1	TRBJ2-7	CSARGGDRAYEQYF	TGCAGTGCTAGAGGGGGGGACAGGGCGTACGAGCAGTACTTC
many	NA	TRBV10-3	TRBJ1-3	CAISGRDISGNTIYF	TGTGCCATCAGCGGCAGGGACATCTCTGGAAACACCATATATTTT
few	NA	TRBV5-1	TRBJ2-1	CASSYLPRQDPSSYNEQFF	TGCGCCAGCAGCTACCTCCCTAGACAGGACCCGAGCTCCTACAATGAGCAGTTCTTC
few	NA	TRBV20-1	TRBJ2-3	CSARYPMAGSTDTQYF	TGCAGTGCTAGATACCCAATGGCGGGAAGCACAGATACGCAGTATTTT